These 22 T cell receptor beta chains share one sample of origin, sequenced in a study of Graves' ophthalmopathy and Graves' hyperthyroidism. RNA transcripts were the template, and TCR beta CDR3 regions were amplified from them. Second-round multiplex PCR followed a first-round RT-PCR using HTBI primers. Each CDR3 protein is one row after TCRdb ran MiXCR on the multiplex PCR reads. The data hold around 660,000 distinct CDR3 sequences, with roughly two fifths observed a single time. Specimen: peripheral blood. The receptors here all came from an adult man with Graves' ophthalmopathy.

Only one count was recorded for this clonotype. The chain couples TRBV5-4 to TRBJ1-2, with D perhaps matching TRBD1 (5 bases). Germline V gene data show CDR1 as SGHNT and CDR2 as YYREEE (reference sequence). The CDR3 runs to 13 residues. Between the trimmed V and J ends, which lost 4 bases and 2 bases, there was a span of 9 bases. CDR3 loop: CASSGGRNYGYTF. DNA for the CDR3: TGTGCCAGCAGCGGGGGTCGGAACTATGGCTACACCTTC.

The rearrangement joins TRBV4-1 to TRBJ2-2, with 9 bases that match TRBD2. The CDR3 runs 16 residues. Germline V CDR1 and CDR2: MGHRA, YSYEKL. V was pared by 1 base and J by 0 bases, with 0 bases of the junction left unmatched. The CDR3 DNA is TGCGCCAGCAGCCAAGGACTAGCGGCGAACACCGGGGAGCTGTTTTTT. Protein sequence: CASSQGLAANTGELFF.

CDR3 DNA sequence: TGTGCCAGCAGCGGGGGGGGACGGACCTCCTACGAGCAGTACTTC. Encoded protein: CASSGGGRTSYEQYF. The rearrangement links TRBV9 to TRBJ2-7, with TRBD2 matching over 7 bases. Unmatched junction bases numbered 6, after V lost 3 bases and J lost 0 bases. The length of the CDR3 is 15 residues. Germline V gene data show CDR1 as SGDLS and CDR2 as YYNGEE.

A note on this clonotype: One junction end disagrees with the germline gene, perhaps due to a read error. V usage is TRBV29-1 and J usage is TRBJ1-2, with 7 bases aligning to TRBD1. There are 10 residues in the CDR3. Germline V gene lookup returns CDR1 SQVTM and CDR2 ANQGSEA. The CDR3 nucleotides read TGCAGCGTTGAAGTGTGGGACAGCAACTTC. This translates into CSVEVWDSNF.

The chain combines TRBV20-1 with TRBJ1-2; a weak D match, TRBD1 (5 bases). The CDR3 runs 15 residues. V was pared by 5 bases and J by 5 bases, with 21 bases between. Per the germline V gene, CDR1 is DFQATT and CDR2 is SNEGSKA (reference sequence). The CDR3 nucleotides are TGCAGTGCTGGACGTTCGGGAGCAGGGAATTATGGCTACACCTTC. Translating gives CSAGRSGAGNYGYTF.

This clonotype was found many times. This CDR3 reads CASSPLGGMNTEAFF. CDR3 sequence (DNA): TGTGCCAGCAGCCCGTTGGGGGGGATGAACACTGAAGCTTTCTTT. The genes are TRBV7-2 and TRBJ1-1; possible D gene TRBD1, 5 bases. CDR3 length equals 15 residues. With 5 bases removed from V and 0 bases from J, the gap between germline ends came to 13 bases. CDR1 and CDR2 from the germline V gene are SGHTA and FQGNSA.

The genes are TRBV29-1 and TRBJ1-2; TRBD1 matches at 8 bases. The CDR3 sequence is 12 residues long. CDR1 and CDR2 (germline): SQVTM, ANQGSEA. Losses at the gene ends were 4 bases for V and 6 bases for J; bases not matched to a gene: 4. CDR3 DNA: TGCAGCGTTGGGCAGGGGGCTCATGGCTACACCTTC. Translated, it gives CSVGQGAHGYTF.

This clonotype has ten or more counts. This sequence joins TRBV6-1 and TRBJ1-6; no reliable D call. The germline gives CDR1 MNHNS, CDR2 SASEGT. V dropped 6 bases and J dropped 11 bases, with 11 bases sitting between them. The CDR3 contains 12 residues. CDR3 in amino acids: CASRGSLTPLHF. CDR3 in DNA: TGTGCCAGCAGAGGAAGCCTTACACCCCTCCACTTT.

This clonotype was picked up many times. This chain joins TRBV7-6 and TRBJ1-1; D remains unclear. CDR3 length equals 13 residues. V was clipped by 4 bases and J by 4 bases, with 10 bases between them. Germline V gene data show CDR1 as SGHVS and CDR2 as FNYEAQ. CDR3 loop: CASSSTPSTEAFF. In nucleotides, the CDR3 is TGTGCCAGCAGCTCGACCCCGTCCACTGAAGCTTTCTTT. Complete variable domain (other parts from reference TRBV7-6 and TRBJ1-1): GAGVSQSPRYKVTKRGQDVALRCDPISGHVSLYWYRQALGQGPEFLTYFNYEAQQDKSGLPNDRFSAERPEGSISTLTIQRTEQRDSAMYRCASSSTPSTEAFFGQGTRLTVV.

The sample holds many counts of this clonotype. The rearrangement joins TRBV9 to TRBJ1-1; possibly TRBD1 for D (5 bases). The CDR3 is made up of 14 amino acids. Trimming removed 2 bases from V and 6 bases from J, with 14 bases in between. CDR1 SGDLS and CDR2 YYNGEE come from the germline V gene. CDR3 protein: CASSVGTWGAEAFF. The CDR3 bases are TGTGCCAGCAGCGTCGGGACCTGGGGTGCTGAAGCTTTCTTT. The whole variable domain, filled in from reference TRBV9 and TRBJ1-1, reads DSGVTQTPKHLITATGQRVTLRCSPRSGDLSVYWYQQSLDQGLQFLIQYYNGEERAKGNILERFSAQQFPDLHSELNLSSLELGDSALYFCASSVGTWGAEAFFGQGTRLTVV.

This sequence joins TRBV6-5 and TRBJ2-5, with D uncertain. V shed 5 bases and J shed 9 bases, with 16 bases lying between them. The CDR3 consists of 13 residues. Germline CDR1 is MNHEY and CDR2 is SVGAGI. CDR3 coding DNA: TGTGCCAGCAGTAGGGTTAGCAATCAGCCCCAGTACTTC. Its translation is CASSRVSNQPQYF.

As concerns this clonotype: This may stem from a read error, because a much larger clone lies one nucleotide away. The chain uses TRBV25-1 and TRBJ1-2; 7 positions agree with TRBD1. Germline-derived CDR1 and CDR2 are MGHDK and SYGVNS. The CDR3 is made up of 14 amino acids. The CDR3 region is CASSLIQGNYGHTF. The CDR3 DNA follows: TGTGCCAGCAGCCTCATACAGGGGAACTATGGCCACACCTTC.

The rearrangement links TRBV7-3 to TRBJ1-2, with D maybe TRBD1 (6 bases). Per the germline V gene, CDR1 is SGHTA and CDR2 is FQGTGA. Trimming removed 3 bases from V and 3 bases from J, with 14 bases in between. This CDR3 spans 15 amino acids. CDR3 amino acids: CASSFRDTKDYGYTF. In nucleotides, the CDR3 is TGTGCCAGCAGCTTTAGGGACACCAAGGACTATGGCTACACCTTC.

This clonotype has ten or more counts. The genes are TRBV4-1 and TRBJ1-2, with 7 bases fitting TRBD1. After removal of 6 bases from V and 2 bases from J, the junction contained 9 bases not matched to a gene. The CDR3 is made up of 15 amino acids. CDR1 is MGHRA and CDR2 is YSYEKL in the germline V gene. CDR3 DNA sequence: TGCGCCAGCAGATCACAGGGGCGGCCGAACTATGGCTACACCTTC. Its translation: CASRSQGRPNYGYTF.

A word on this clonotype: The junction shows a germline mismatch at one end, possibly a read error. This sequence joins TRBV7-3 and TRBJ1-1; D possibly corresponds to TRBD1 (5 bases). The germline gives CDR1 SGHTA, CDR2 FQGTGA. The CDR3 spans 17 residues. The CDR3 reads CASSLFPPGRRNAEAFF. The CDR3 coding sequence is TGTGCCAGCAGCTTATTCCCCCCGGGACGGCGGAACGCTGAAGCTTTCTTT.

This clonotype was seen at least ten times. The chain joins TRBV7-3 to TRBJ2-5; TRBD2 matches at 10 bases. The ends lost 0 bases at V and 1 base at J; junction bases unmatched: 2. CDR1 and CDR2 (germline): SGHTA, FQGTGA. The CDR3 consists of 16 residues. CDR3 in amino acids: CASSLTASGGQETQYF. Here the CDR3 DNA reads TGTGCCAGCAGCTTAACGGCTAGCGGGGGCCAAGAGACCCAGTACTTC.

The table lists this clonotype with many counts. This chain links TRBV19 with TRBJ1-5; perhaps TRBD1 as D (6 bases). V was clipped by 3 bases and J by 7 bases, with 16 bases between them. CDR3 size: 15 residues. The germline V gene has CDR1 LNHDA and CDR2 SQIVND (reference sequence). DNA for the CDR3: TGTGCCAGTAGTATCTTCCCGGACAGCGCCCAGCCCCAGCATTTT. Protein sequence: CASSIFPDSAQPQHF.

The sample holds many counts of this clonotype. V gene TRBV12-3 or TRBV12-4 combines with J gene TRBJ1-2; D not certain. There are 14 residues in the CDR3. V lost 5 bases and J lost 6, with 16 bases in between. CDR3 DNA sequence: TGTGCCAGCAGTCGGACGCCTGGCTCGGATGGCTACACCTTC. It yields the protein CASSRTPGSDGYTF.

The CDR3 here is CASSTDRGHNTGELFF. DNA of the CDR3: TGTGCCAGCAGCACGGACAGGGGGCATAACACCGGGGAGCTGTTTTTT. This chain uses TRBV11-2 with TRBJ2-2, with TRBD1 identical over 11 bases. The CDR3 has 16 amino acids. V shed 5 bases and J 2 bases; nucleotides not matched to a gene: 4. CDR1 is SGHAT, CDR2 FQNNGV, per germline.

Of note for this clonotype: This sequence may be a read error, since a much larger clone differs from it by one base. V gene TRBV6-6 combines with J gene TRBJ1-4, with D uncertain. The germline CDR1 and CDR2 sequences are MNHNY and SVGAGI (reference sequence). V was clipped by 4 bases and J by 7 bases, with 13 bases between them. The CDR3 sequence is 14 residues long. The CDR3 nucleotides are TGTGCCAGCAGTTCCCCGGGAAGTAGTGAAAAACTGTTTTTT. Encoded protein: CASSSPGSSEKLFF.

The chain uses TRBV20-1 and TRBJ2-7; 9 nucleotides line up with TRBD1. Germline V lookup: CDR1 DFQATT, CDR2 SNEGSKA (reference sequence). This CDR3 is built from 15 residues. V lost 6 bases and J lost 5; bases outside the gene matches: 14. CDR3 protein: CSAPVPGQGRDEQYF. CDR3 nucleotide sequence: TGCAGTGCCCCAGTCCCGGGACAGGGAAGGGACGAGCAGTACTTC.

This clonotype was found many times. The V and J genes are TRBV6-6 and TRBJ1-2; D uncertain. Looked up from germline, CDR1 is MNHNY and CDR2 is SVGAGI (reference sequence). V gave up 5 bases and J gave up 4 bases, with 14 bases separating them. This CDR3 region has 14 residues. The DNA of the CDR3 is TGTGCCAGCAGTGATGGCCAACTCCTCTATGGCTACACCTTC. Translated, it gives CASSDGQLLYGYTF.